These 20 T cell receptor beta chains were all obtained from the same sample, sequenced in a study of cytomegalovirus exposure and HLA in healthy donors. The PCR ran on 60 Vbeta and 13 Jbeta primers. Only in-frame clones appear in the TCRdb table, and some are missing; sequencing was by immunoSEQ multiplex PCR. Of 130,000 to 150,000 clones listed, 70% to 85% are singletons. Sequencing was done on a sample of PBMCs. These receptors originate from an older woman in good health and CMV-seropositive.

This clone has a single count. As the CDR3 is not closed by the conserved phenylalanine or tryptophan, this likely results from a read error. This chain links TRBV6-1 with TRBJ2-7, with D hard to call. CDR1 is MNHNS, CDR2 SASEGT, per germline. The CDR3 is made up of 15 amino acids. CDR3 residues: CALTKAAPLLSEQYL. CDR3 DNA sequence: TGTGCGCTGACGAAGGCAGCTCCTCTCCTAAGCGAGCAGTACCTC.

The chain recombines TRBV4-2 with TRBJ1-1, with 9 positions matching TRBD1. The germline V gene has CDR1 LGHNA and CDR2 YNFKEQ. Unmatched junction bases numbered 6, after V lost 3 bases and J lost 4 bases. There are 15 residues in the CDR3. The CDR3 region has the DNA TGTGCCAGCAGCCAGGGACAGGGCGCCAGCACTGAAGCTTTCTTT. Translated, it gives CASSQGQGASTEAFF.

The chain links TRBV5-4 to TRBJ2-2; the match to TRBD2 covers 13 bases. Trimming took 5 bases from V and 5 from J; bases not matched to a gene: 3. The CDR3 sequence is 15 residues long. The germline gives CDR1 SGHNT, CDR2 YYREEE (reference sequence). The CDR3 protein is CASRGGLAGTGELFF. For the CDR3, the DNA is TGTGCCAGCAGGGGGGGACTAGCGGGAACCGGGGAGCTGTTTTTT. Filled out from reference TRBV5-4 and TRBJ2-2, the complete variable domain reads ETGVTQSPTHLIKTRGQQVTLRCSSQSGHNTVSWYQQALGQGPQFIFQYYREEENGRGNFPPRFSGLQFPNYSSELNVNALELDDSALYLCASRGGLAGTGELFFGEGSRLTVL.

V gene TRBV27 combines with J gene TRBJ2-1; 13 bases line up with TRBD2. J lost 8 bases, V lost 4 bases, and 14 bases had no gene match. From germline, CDR1 is MNHEY and CDR2 SMNVEV (reference sequence). This CDR3 region has 18 residues. DNA of the CDR3: TGTGCCAGCAGTTCACTGACTAGCGGGAGGAGACGTATCGATGAGCAGTTCTTC. Translated: CASSSLTSGRRRIDEQFF.

The chain has TRBV5-1 and TRBJ2-1, with D perhaps matching TRBD2 (6 bases). V lost 4 bases to trimming and J lost 6 bases, with 14 bases between them. From germline, CDR1 is SGHRS and CDR2 YFSETQ. This CDR3 spans 14 amino acids. DNA of the CDR3: TGCGCCAGCAGCCTGGATTTGGGGGGCAATGAGCAGTTCTTC. Translated: CASSLDLGGNEQFF.

This clone was seen only once. The J gene is TRBJ2-7, the V gene TRBV6-5; possible D gene TRBD1, 5 bases. Trimming cost V 2 bases and J 3 bases, with 5 bases left between them. In germline, CDR1 is MNHEY, CDR2 SVGAGI. The length of the CDR3 is 12 residues. CDR3 sequence reads: CASSYQGYEQYF. The CDR3, as DNA: TGTGCCAGCAGTTACCAGGGCTACGAGCAGTACTTC.

The chain couples TRBV15 to TRBJ1-5; 11 bases align to TRBD1. V lost 0 bases, J lost 5 bases, and 6 bases stayed unmatched. Germline assignment: CDR1 LNHNV and CDR2 YYDKDF (reference sequence). There are 17 residues in the CDR3. CDR3: CATSRDQDRGPHQPQHF. CDR3 DNA: TGTGCCACCAGCAGAGATCAGGACAGGGGGCCCCATCAGCCCCAGCATTTT. Filled out from reference TRBV15 and TRBJ1-5, the complete variable domain reads DAMVIQNPRYQVTQFGKPVTLSCSQTLNHNVMYWYQQKSSQAPKLLFHYYDKDFNNEADTPDNFQSRRPNTSFCFLDIRSPGLGDTAMYLCATSRDQDRGPHQPQHFGDGTRLSIL.

This chain links TRBV28 with TRBJ2-1; no clear D. Germline-derived CDR1 and CDR2 are MDHEN and SYDVKM. The CDR3 has 13 residues. Trimming left V 8 bases short and J 2 bases short, with 10 bases between. CDR3 sequence (DNA): TGTGCCAGCGGCGGCAGCCCCTACAATGAGCAGTTCTTC. This codes for CASGGSPYNEQFF.

The chain employs TRBV2 and TRBJ2-7; 7 bases fit TRBD2. Germline V lookup: CDR1 SNHLY, CDR2 FYNNEI. The CDR3 sequence is 14 residues long. J lost 5 bases, V lost 8 bases, and 12 bases had no gene match. The CDR3 sequence is CASLSGGGHDEQYF. DNA for the CDR3: TGTGCCAGCTTGTCCGGGGGAGGGCACGACGAGCAGTACTTC.

This chain links TRBV7-2 with TRBJ2-5, with 10 nucleotides matching TRBD2. The CDR3 totals 14 residues. CDR1 SGHTA and CDR2 FQGNSA come from the germline V gene. After removal of 6 bases from V and 5 bases from J, the junction contained 6 bases not matched to a gene. The CDR3 DNA reads as TGTGCCAGCAGACCTAGCGGGAGATGGGAGACCCAGTACTTC. Residues: CASRPSGRWETQYF.

V is TRBV11-3 and J is TRBJ2-7; the D gene is possibly TRBD2 (6 bases). The germline V gene encodes CDR1 SGHNT and CDR2 YENEEA. Trimming stripped 2 bases from V and 5 bases from J, with 13 bases between. The CDR3 sequence is 14 residues long. In DNA, the CDR3 is TGTGCCAGCAGCTTATTACAGACTAGTGACGAGCAGTACTTC. It encodes CASSLLQTSDEQYF.

The rearrangement links TRBV27 to TRBJ2-7; D possibly corresponds to TRBD2 (6 bases). Per germline, CDR1 MNHEY and CDR2 SMNVEV (reference sequence). The V end was cut by 4 bases, the J end by 3 bases, with 13 bases between. This CDR3 region has 14 residues. The CDR3 region is CASSSSVTRYEQYF. The CDR3 bases are TGTGCCAGCAGTTCTAGCGTTACCCGCTACGAGCAGTACTTC.

This chain links TRBV5-4 with TRBJ1-5, with a weak D call TRBD1 (6 bases). The V end lost 4 bases, the J end lost 2 bases, and 16 bases lay between the germline ends. Germline CDR1 and CDR2: SGHNT and YYREEE (reference sequence). CDR3 size: 16 residues. The chain's CDR3 is CASSRGGAEGNQPQHF. DNA of the CDR3: TGTGCCAGCAGCCGGGGGGGGGCGGAGGGCAATCAGCCCCAGCATTTT.

This clone has just a few counts. The same CDR3 also results from other DNA sequences found in this sample. The chain recombines TRBV28 with TRBJ2-7; possible D gene TRBD1, 6 bases. V lost 5 bases to trimming and J lost 0 bases, with 14 bases between them. Germline V gene lookup returns CDR1 MDHEN and CDR2 SYDVKM. The CDR3 totals 15 residues. CDR3: CASSRTATYSYEQYF. The DNA for the CDR3 is TGTGCCAGCAGTCGGACAGCTACGTACTCCTACGAGCAGTACTTC.

This clone was observed once. V gene TRBV7-2 combines with J gene TRBJ2-1, with D perhaps matching TRBD2 (6 bases). CDR1 and CDR2 (germline): SGHTA, FQGNSA. Trimming removed 3 bases from V and 8 bases from J, with 11 bases in between. The CDR3 is made up of 13 amino acids. CDR3 residues: CASSFRGGDEQFF. DNA for the CDR3: TGTGCCAGCAGCTTTCGAGGCGGGGATGAGCAGTTCTTC.

Written as DNA, the CDR3 is TGTGCCAGTAGTATAGATTTACAGGGTTTCTACGAGCAGTACTTC. Translated: CASSIDLQGFYEQYF. The chain has TRBV19 and TRBJ2-7; possible D gene TRBD1, 6 bases. The CDR3 has 15 residues. Trimming took 0 bases from V and 3 from J, leaving 12 bases between them. Per germline, CDR1 LNHDA and CDR2 SQIVND (reference sequence). Drawing the rest from reference TRBV19 and TRBJ2-7, the complete variable domain is DGGITQSPKYLFRKEGQNVTLSCEQNLNHDAMYWYRQDPGQGLRLIYYSQIVNDFQKGDIAEGYSVSREKKESFPLTVTSAQKNPTAFYLCASSIDLQGFYEQYFGPGTRLTVT.

The genes are TRBV11-3 and TRBJ2-7, with D unresolved. Trimming cost V 1 base and J 6 bases, with 13 bases left between them. The CDR3 contains 14 residues. CDR1 is SGHNT and CDR2 is YENEEA in the germline V gene. For the CDR3, the DNA is TGTGCCAGCAGCTTAGTCACCATAGAAAGCGAGCAGTACTTC. This codes for CASSLVTIESEQYF.

The genes are TRBV7-2 and TRBJ2-7, with D perhaps matching TRBD2 (5 bases). This CDR3 is built from 15 residues. Germline CDR1 reads SGHTA; CDR2 reads FQGNSA. The germline V and J ends were trimmed by 3 bases and 2 bases, with 14 bases remaining between them. CDR3 loop: CASSLTSGNPYEQYF. CDR3 in DNA: TGTGCCAGCAGCTTGACTTCCGGGAACCCCTACGAGCAGTACTTC.

The sample holds one count of this clone. The chain joins TRBV28 to TRBJ2-5; D is possibly TRBD1 (7 bases). The CDR3 contains 13 residues. Germline V CDR1 and CDR2: MDHEN, SYDVKM. V was clipped by 3 bases and J by 5 bases, with 10 bases between them. The CDR3 region is CASSFRGEETQYF. In DNA form, the CDR3 reads TGTGCCAGCAGTTTCAGGGGGGAGGAGACCCAGTACTTC.

The V call is TRBV30, the J call TRBJ1-1; 9 nucleotides align to TRBD1. The junction had 7 bases not matched to a gene; V was cut back by 0 bases and J by 2 bases. Germline V gives CDR1 GTSNPN, CDR2 SVGIG (reference sequence). The CDR3 is 16 residues long. The CDR3 is CAWSVIGQGFNTEAFF. The CDR3 coding sequence is TGTGCCTGGAGTGTAATAGGACAGGGGTTTAACACTGAAGCTTTCTTT. The whole variable domain, remainder taken from reference TRBV30 and TRBJ1-1, is SQTIHQWPATLVQPVGSPLSLECTVEGTSNPNLYWYRQAAGRGLQLLFYSVGIGQISSEVPQNLSASRPQDRQFILSSKKLLLSDSGFYLCAWSVIGQGFNTEAFFGQGTRLTVV.